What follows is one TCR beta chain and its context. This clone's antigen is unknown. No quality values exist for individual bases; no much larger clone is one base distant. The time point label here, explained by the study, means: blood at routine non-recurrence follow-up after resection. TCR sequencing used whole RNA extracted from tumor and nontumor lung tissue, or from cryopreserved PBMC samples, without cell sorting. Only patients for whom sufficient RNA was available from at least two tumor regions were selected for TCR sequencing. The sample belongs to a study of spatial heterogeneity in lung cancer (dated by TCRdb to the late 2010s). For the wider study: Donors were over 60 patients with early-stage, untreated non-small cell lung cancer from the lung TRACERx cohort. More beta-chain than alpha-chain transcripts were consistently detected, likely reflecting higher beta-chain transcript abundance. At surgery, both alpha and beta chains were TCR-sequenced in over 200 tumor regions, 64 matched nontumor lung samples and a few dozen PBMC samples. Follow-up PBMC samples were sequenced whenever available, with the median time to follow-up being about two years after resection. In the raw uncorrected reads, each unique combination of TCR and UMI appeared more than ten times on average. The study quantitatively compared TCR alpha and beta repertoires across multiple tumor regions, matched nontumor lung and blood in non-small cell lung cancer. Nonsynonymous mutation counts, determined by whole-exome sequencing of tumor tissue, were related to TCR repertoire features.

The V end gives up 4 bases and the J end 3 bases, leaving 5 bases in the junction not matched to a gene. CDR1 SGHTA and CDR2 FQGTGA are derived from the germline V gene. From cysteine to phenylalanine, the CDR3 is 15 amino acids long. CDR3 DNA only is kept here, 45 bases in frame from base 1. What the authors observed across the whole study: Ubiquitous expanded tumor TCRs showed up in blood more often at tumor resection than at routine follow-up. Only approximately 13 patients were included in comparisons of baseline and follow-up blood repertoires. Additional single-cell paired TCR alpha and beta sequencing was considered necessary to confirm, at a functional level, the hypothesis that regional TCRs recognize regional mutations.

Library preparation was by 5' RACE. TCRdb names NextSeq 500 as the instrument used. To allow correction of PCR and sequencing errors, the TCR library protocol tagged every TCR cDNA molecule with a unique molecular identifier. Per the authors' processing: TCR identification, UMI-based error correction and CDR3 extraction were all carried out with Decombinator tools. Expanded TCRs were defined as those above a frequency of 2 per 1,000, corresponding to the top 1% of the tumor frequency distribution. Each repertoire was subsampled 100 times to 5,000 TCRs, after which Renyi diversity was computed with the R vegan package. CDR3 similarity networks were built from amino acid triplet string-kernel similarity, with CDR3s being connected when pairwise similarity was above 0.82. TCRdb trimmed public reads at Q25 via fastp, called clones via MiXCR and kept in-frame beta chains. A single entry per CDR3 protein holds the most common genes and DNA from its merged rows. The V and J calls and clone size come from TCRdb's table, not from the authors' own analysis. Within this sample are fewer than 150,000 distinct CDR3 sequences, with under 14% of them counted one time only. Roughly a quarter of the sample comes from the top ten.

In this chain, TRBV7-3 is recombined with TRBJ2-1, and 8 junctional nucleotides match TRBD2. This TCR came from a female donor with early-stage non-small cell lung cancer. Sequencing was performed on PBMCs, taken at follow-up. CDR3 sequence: CASSSRTSIYNEQFF. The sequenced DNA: TGTGCCAGCAGCTCTCGGACTAGCATCTACAATGAGCAGTTCTTC.